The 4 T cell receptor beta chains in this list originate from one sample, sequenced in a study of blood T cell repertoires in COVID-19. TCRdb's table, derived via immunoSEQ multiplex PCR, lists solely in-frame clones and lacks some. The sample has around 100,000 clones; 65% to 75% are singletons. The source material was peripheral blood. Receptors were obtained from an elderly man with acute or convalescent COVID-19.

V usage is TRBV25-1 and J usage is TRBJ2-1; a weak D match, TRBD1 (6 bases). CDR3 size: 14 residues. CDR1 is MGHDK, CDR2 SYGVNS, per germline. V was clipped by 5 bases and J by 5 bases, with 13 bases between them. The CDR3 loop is CASSRQAGNNEQFF. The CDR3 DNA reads TGTGCCAGCAGTCGACAGGCCGGTAACAATGAGCAGTTCTTC.

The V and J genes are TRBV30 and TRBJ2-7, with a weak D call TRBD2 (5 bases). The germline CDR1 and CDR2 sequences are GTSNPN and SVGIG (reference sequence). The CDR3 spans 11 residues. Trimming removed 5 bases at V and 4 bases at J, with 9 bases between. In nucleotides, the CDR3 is TGTGCCTGGGGGCCGGGGTACGAGCAGTACTTC. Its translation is CAWGPGYEQYF.

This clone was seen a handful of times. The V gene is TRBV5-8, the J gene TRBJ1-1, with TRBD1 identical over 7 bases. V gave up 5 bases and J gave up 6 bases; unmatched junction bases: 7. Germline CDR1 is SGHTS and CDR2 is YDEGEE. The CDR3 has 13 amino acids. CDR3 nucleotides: TGTGCCAGCAGAAACAGGGGTTCCCCTGAAGCTTTCTTT. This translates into CASRNRGSPEAFF.

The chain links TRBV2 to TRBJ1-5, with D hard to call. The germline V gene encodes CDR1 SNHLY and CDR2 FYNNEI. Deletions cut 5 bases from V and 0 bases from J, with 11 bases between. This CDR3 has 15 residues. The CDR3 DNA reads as TGTGCCAGCAGTCCTAATCCTGATAGCAATCAGCCCCAGCATTTT. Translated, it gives CASSPNPDSNQPQHF.